These 14 T cell receptor beta chains were all obtained from the same sample, sequenced in a study of blood T cell repertoires in COVID-19. The method was immunoSEQ multiplex PCR; TCRdb's version includes in-frame clones alone and lacks a portion of them. The table has around 100,000 clones, roughly 80% seen once. Material: peripheral blood. The receptors originated from an older woman with acute or convalescent COVID-19.

The V call is TRBV14, the J call TRBJ1-2; D possibly corresponds to TRBD1 (6 bases). CDR1 and CDR2 from the germline V gene are SGHDN and FVKESK. V lost 6 bases, J lost 3 bases, and 17 bases lay in between. This CDR3 region has 15 residues. CDR3 coding DNA: TGTGCCAGCAGACCTCATGGACAGTCCTACTATGGCTACACCTTC. Amino acids: CASRPHGQSYYGYTF.

The chain uses TRBV7-9 and TRBJ1-1, with 12 bases lining up with TRBD1. Germline CDR1 is SEHNR and CDR2 is FQNEAQ (reference sequence). This CDR3 comprises 16 residues. With 5 bases clipped from V and 3 bases from J, the junction kept 7 bases outside the gene matches. The CDR3 nucleotides read TGTGCCAGCAGCCCCTGGGACAGGGGGCCGGACACTGAAGCTTTCTTT. Protein sequence: CASSPWDRGPDTEAFF. The complete variable domain, with remaining parts taken from reference TRBV7-9 and TRBJ1-1, reads DTGVSQNPRHKITKRGQNVTFRCDPISEHNRLYWYRQTLGQGPEFLTYFQNEAQLEKSRLLSDRFSAERPKGSFSTLEIQRTEQGDSAMYLCASSPWDRGPDTEAFFGQGTRLTVV.

This sequence joins TRBV9 and TRBJ2-7; 10 positions agree with TRBD2. The V gene's germline CDR1 is SGDLS and CDR2 YYNGEE. The CDR3 spans 15 residues. The V segment lost 4 bases and the J segment 4 bases; nucleotides outside the gene matches: 8. For the CDR3, the DNA is TGTGCCAGCAGCTCCCGTAGCGGGGGGTTATACGAGCAGTACTTC. Protein: CASSSRSGGLYEQYF.

CDR3 nucleotides: TGTGCCAGCAGCTTAGATAGGCCAGGGGGCGTCGAGCAGTACTTC. Its protein product is CASSLDRPGGVEQYF. This chain uses TRBV11-3 with TRBJ2-7, with 8 positions matching TRBD1. Trimming cost V 0 bases and J 6 bases; bases outside gene matches: 7. CDR1 SGHNT and CDR2 YENEEA come from the germline V gene. CDR3 length equals 15 residues. The whole variable domain, remainder taken from reference TRBV11-3 and TRBJ2-7, is EAGVVQSPRYKIIEKKQPVAFWCNPISGHNTLYWYLQNLGQGPELLIRYENEEAVDDSQLPKDRFSAERLKGVDSTLKIQPAELGDSAVYLCASSLDRPGGVEQYFGPGTRLTVT.

The chain combines TRBV5-1 with TRBJ1-4; maybe TRBD1 (6 bases). Trimming took 0 bases from V and 11 from J, leaving 11 bases between them. The CDR3 length is 13 residues. Per the germline V gene, CDR1 is SGHRS and CDR2 is YFSETQ. This CDR3 reads CASSLDRVEKLFF. The DNA of the CDR3 is TGCGCCAGCAGCTTGGACAGGGTGGAGAAACTGTTTTTT.

J is TRBJ1-1 and V is TRBV2; D may be TRBD1 (5 bases). CDR3 length: 14 residues. V dropped 7 bases and J dropped 3 bases, with 15 bases sitting between them. Looked up from germline, CDR1 is SNHLY and CDR2 is FYNNEI. The CDR3 sequence is CASTPRQSYTEAFF. CDR3 in DNA: TGTGCCAGCACCCCGCGACAGTCGTACACTGAAGCTTTCTTT.

This chain connects TRBV12-5 to TRBJ1-6; a weak D match, TRBD1 (5 bases). The CDR3 has 14 residues. CDR1 is LGHNT and CDR2 is FRNRAP in the germline V gene. V shed 6 bases and J shed 6 bases, with 12 bases lying between them. CDR3 protein: CASGQSGGNSPLHF. In nucleotides, the CDR3 is TGTGCTAGTGGCCAATCGGGGGGTAATTCACCCCTCCACTTT.

Turning to this clone: Since the CDR3 does not end with the conserved phenylalanine or tryptophan, this likely comes from a read error. It is unclear where the CDR3 begins or ends on the DNA, so no DNA is shown, and the CDR3 is as TCRdb lists it. The CDR3 protein is CASSPTTRR. The chain joins TRBV23-1 to TRBJ2-3; TRBD2 reflects the table's D call only, with no check against the DNA. TRBV23-1 is known as an ORF, though its function is uncertain. The CDR3 is 9 residues long, counting both termini.

This chain uses TRBV5-5 with TRBJ1-5; TRBD1 matches 7 bases. This CDR3 spans 14 amino acids. V shed 5 bases and J 9 bases; nucleotides not matched to a gene: 11. Per the germline V gene, CDR1 is SGHKS and CDR2 is YYEKEE (reference sequence). CDR3 DNA: TGTGCCAGCAGTACTGGACAGGAAAGTGTGCCCCAGCATTTT. It encodes CASSTGQESVPQHF.

The J gene is TRBJ2-1, the V gene TRBV10-1; TRBD1 aligns across 8 bases. The CDR3 length is 14 residues. V trimming: 2 bases; J trimming: 7 bases; junction bases outside the gene matches: 4. Germline V gene data show CDR1 as WNHNN and CDR2 as SYGVQD (reference sequence). The CDR3 loop reads CASSEQDRVNEQFF. CDR3 nucleotide sequence: TGCGCCAGCAGTGAGCAGGACAGGGTTAATGAGCAGTTCTTC.

This chain uses TRBV10-3 with TRBJ2-1, with 9 nucleotides matching TRBD2. The CDR3 extends over 16 amino acids. The junction had 3 bases not matched to a gene; V was cut back by 0 bases and J by 3 bases. Germline V gene lookup returns CDR1 ENHRY and CDR2 SYGVKD. The CDR3 reads CAISESAGGVYNEQFF. In DNA, the CDR3 is TGTGCCATCAGTGAGTCGGCGGGGGGGGTCTACAATGAGCAGTTCTTC.

The CDR3 here is CASSGGEETQYF. Written as DNA, the CDR3 is TGCGCCAGCAGCGGGGGGGAAGAGACCCAGTACTTC. The rearrangement links TRBV5-1 to TRBJ2-5, with TRBD2 matching over 7 bases. The V gene's germline CDR1 is SGHRS and CDR2 YFSETQ. The CDR3 length is 12 residues. Trimming cost V 4 bases and J 3 bases; bases outside gene matches: 0.

CDR3 sequence: CASSLARGEQFF. In nucleotides, the CDR3 is TGTGCCAGCAGCTTAGCTAGGGGTGAGCAGTTCTTC. The gene calls are TRBV7-2 and TRBJ2-1; a weak D match, TRBD1 (5 bases). This CDR3 is 12 amino acids long. V was clipped by 0 bases and J by 9 bases, with 6 bases between them. The germline V gene has CDR1 SGHTA and CDR2 FQGNSA. The full variable domain, rest sourced from reference TRBV7-2 and TRBJ2-1, is GAGVSQSPSNKVTEKGKDVELRCDPISGHTALYWYRQSLGQGLEFLIYFQGNSAPDKSGLPSDRFSAERTGGSVSTLTIQRTQQEDSAVYLCASSLARGEQFFGPGTRLTVL.

The V call is TRBV9, the J call TRBJ2-2; 10 bases align to TRBD2. The CDR3 extends over 16 amino acids. Germline V lookup: CDR1 SGDLS, CDR2 YYNGEE. Trimming took 0 bases from V and 6 from J; bases not matched to a gene: 5. The CDR3 region is CASSVAAGGPAGELFF. DNA of the CDR3: TGTGCCAGCAGCGTAGCAGCGGGGGGGCCGGCCGGGGAGCTGTTTTTT. The variable domain in full, with the rest retrieved from reference TRBV9 and TRBJ2-2, is DSGVTQTPKHLITATGQRVTLRCSPRSGDLSVYWYQQSLDQGLQFLIQYYNGEERAKGNILERFSAQQFPDLHSELNLSSLELGDSALYFCASSVAAGGPAGELFFGEGSRLTVL.